Following are 32 T cell receptor beta chains from one sample sequenced in a study of early T cells in non-severe SARS-CoV-2 infection. MiXCR, applied by TCRdb to the 5' RACE reads, yields one record per CDR3 protein. The sample lists approximately 70,000 distinct CDR3 sequences, under 15% occurring once. This specimen was whole blood, taken at baseline. The receptors were gathered from an adult who was a healthcare worker with PCR-confirmed SARS-CoV-2 infection or an uninfected control (not recorded which).

The V call is TRBV6-5, the J call TRBJ1-6, with D possibly matching TRBD1 (5 bases). V was clipped by 6 bases and J by 8 bases, with 14 bases between them. The CDR3 runs 14 residues. Germline-derived CDR1 and CDR2 are MNHEY and SVGAGI. CDR3 sequence: CASSPRGVHSPLHF. In nucleotides, the CDR3 is TGTGCCAGCAGCCCTCGGGGGGTACATTCACCCCTCCACTTT.

J is TRBJ1-6 and V is TRBV5-6, with D possibly matching TRBD1 (5 bases). The CDR3 has 15 residues. The V and J ends lost 4 bases and 7 bases respectively, with 15 bases between them. Germline V lookup: CDR1 SGHDT, CDR2 YYEEEE. The DNA of the CDR3 is TGTGCCAGCAGCACCTGGGGGGGATGGAATTCACCCCTCCACTTT. Amino acid sequence: CASSTWGGWNSPLHF.

This clonotype was detected a few times. This sequence joins TRBV29-1 and TRBJ1-2; TRBD1 matches at 7 bases. The CDR3 has 12 residues. Germline V gene sequence: CDR1 SQVTM, CDR2 ANQGSEA. Trimming took 7 bases from V and 8 from J; bases not matched to a gene: 10. In DNA, the CDR3 is TGCAGCGCCTCCGACAGGGCGCGCGGCTACACCTTC. It yields the protein CSASDRARGYTF. Full variable domain (rest looked up from reference TRBV29-1 and TRBJ1-2): SAVISQKPSRDICQRGTSLTIQCQVDSQVTMMFWYRQQPGQSLTLIATANQGSEATYESGFVIDKFPISRPNLTFSTLTVSNMSPEDSSIYLCSASDRARGYTFGSGTRLTVV.

This chain connects TRBV4-2 to TRBJ1-4; D might be TRBD1 (5 bases). This CDR3 spans 15 amino acids. The germline gives CDR1 LGHNA, CDR2 YNFKEQ. Trimming pared 3 bases from V and 0 bases from J, leaving 8 bases between. Written as DNA, the CDR3 is TGTGCCAGCAGCCACCGGGGGGCAACTAATGAAAAACTGTTTTTT. It codes for CASSHRGATNEKLFF.

This clonotype was seen only a few times. The V gene is TRBV29-1, the J gene TRBJ2-1; the D is unclear. The CDR3 spans 13 residues. The germline gives CDR1 SQVTM, CDR2 ANQGSEA. The V gene lost 5 bases and the J gene lost 0 bases, with 8 bases spanning the gap. The CDR3 reads CSVNPSSYNEQFF. CDR3 DNA: TGCAGCGTTAACCCGAGCTCCTACAATGAGCAGTTCTTC.

J is TRBJ2-1 and V is TRBV6-2 or TRBV6-3; possibly TRBD1 for D (5 bases). V was pared by 0 bases and J by 15 bases, with 18 bases between. Germline assignment: CDR1 MNHEY and CDR2 SVGEGT. The CDR3 totals 14 residues. CDR3 loop: CASSYSSLRQGRFF. The CDR3 region has the DNA TGTGCCAGCAGTTACTCGTCCCTCCGGCAGGGAAGGTTCTTC.

This clonotype was seen repeatedly, ten times or more. The chain has TRBV20-1 and TRBJ2-1; 9 nucleotides agree with TRBD2. Germline assignment: CDR1 DFQATT and CDR2 SNEGSKA (reference sequence). The V gene end was trimmed by 3 bases and the J gene end by 3 bases; junction bases not matched to a gene: 6. The CDR3 totals 15 residues. DNA of the CDR3: TGCAGTGCTAGCCTCCCTAGCGGGGACTACAATGAGCAGTTCTTC. As protein: CSASLPSGDYNEQFF.

This chain joins TRBV10-1 and TRBJ1-1, with a weak D call TRBD1 (6 bases). With 4 bases removed from V and 4 bases from J, the gap between germline ends came to 13 bases. Germline CDR1 is WNHNN and CDR2 is SYGVQD (reference sequence). The CDR3 sequence is 14 residues long. DNA of the CDR3: TGCGCCAGCAGTGGTTACAGGGAAGGCACTGAAGCTTTCTTT. This encodes CASSGYREGTEAFF.

CDR3 DNA sequence: TGTGCCAGCAGCTTATCACGGGGTTCAGAGACCCAGTACTTC. Translating it yields CASSLSRGSETQYF. V and J are TRBV7-2 and TRBJ2-5, with D possibly TRBD2 on 5 matching bases. Germline V CDR1 and CDR2: SGHTA, FQGNSA. The CDR3 spans 14 residues. V was clipped by 2 bases and J by 4 bases, with 11 bases between them. The full variable domain, its missing parts supplied by reference TRBV7-2 and TRBJ2-5, is GAGVSQSPSNKVTEKGKDVELRCDPISGHTALYWYRQSLGQGLEFLIYFQGNSAPDKSGLPSDRFSAERTGGSVSTLTIQRTQQEDSAVYLCASSLSRGSETQYFGPGTRLLVL.

This clonotype was counted only a few times. The rearrangement links TRBV6-6 to TRBJ1-5; 10 positions match TRBD1. Trimming removed 2 bases from V and 4 bases from J; junction bases left unmatched: 8. The CDR3 runs to 17 residues. The V gene's germline CDR1 is MNHNY and CDR2 SVGAGI (reference sequence). The CDR3, as DNA: TGTGCCAGCAGTTACATTAGGGACAGGGGCGTGAATCAGCCCCAGCATTTT. Translation: CASSYIRDRGVNQPQHF.

The chain links TRBV2 to TRBJ2-7; 9 nucleotides line up with TRBD1. J was trimmed by 5 bases and V by 9 bases; bases with no gene match: 8. The germline V gene has CDR1 SNHLY and CDR2 FYNNEI. The CDR3 is made up of 13 amino acids. In nucleotides, the CDR3 is TGTGCCAGTCCCGGGACAGGGATGGACGAGCAGTACTTC. Residues: CASPGTGMDEQYF. Filled out from reference TRBV2 and TRBJ2-7, the complete variable domain reads EPEVTQTPSHQVTQMGQEVILRCVPISNHLYFYWYRQILGQKVEFLVSFYNNEISEKSEIFDDQFSVERPDGSNFTLKIRSTKLEDSAMYFCASPGTGMDEQYFGPGTRLTVT.

A few counts support this clonotype. The V and J genes are TRBV29-1 and TRBJ2-1; 10 nucleotides agree with TRBD2. Trimming cost V 5 bases and J 8 bases; bases outside gene matches: 3. CDR1 is SQVTM and CDR2 is ANQGSEA in the germline V gene. CDR3 length equals 12 residues. The CDR3 DNA sequence: TGCAGCGTTCTAGCGGGGGTGTATGAGCAGTTCTTC. Translated: CSVLAGVYEQFF.

This clonotype was picked up many times. V and J are TRBV7-8 and TRBJ2-3; D assignment may be TRBD1 or TRBD2 (6 bases each). CDR1 SGHVS and CDR2 FQNEAQ come from the germline V gene. The ends were cut back, 5 bases at V and 0 bases at J, with 18 bases in the middle. The CDR3 length is 17 residues. The CDR3, as DNA: TGTGCCAGCAGCCTCCGGGGGCAGGTCCCAAGCACAGATACGCAGTATTTT. Encoded protein: CASSLRGQVPSTDTQYF.

Many counts were recorded for this clonotype. The rearrangement uses TRBV4-2 and TRBJ2-3, with 10 bases matching TRBD2. V lost 3 bases to trimming and J lost 2 bases; unmatched junction nucleotides: 14. The germline V gene encodes CDR1 LGHNA and CDR2 YNFKEQ. The CDR3 spans 19 residues. The CDR3 region has the DNA TGTGCCAGCAGCCAGAATCCCGTAGGAGCGGGGGGGCCCACAGATACGCAGTATTTT. Protein product: CASSQNPVGAGGPTDTQYF.

This clonotype was detected ten times or more. The rearrangement links TRBV5-1 to TRBJ1-6, with TRBD1 identical over 7 bases. Germline V gene data show CDR1 as SGHRS and CDR2 as YFSETQ. The CDR3 has 15 residues. Trimming cost V 4 bases and J 7 bases; bases outside gene matches: 8. In DNA form, the CDR3 reads TGCGCCAGCAGCGACGGCCCAGGGGGAAATTCACCCCTCCACTTT. Amino acids: CASSDGPGGNSPLHF.

This clonotype came up a few times. V gene TRBV10-2 combines with J gene TRBJ2-7, with TRBD2 as a possible D gene (6 bases). CDR1 WSHSY and CDR2 SAAADI come from the germline V gene. There are 13 residues in the CDR3. Trimming cost V 4 bases and J 1 base, with 8 bases left between them. The CDR3 DNA reads TGCGCCAGCAGTGGACTAGGATCCTACGAGCAGTACTTC. Translated: CASSGLGSYEQYF.

The sample holds many counts of this clonotype. This chain links TRBV25-1 with TRBJ2-1, with D unresolved. Trimming took off 4 bases at V and 4 bases at J, with 14 bases between the two ends. This CDR3 is built from 15 residues. Germline CDR1 is MGHDK and CDR2 is SYGVNS. For the CDR3, the DNA is TGTGCCAGCAGTGGCAAACACCAACCTTACAATGAGCAGTTCTTC. Translating it yields CASSGKHQPYNEQFF.

The V and J genes are TRBV5-1 and TRBJ1-2, with D unclear. The CDR3 consists of 14 residues. Trimming left V 4 bases short and J 5 bases short, with 15 bases between. Germline-derived CDR1 and CDR2 are SGHRS and YFSETQ. DNA for the CDR3: TGCGCCAGCAGCCCCATCGACATTTTTTATGGCTACACCTTC. This encodes CASSPIDIFYGYTF.

This clonotype appeared a few times. V is TRBV4-3 and J is TRBJ2-2, with a weak D call TRBD2 (7 bases). Trimming removed 0 bases at V and 8 bases at J, with 16 bases between. Germline CDR1 is LGHNA and CDR2 is YSLEER. This CDR3 contains 16 residues. CDR3 amino acids: CASSQETGGALGELFF. Written as DNA, the CDR3 is TGCGCCAGCAGCCAAGAAACGGGGGGCGCACTTGGGGAGCTGTTTTTT.

This clonotype was seen ten or more times. The gene calls are TRBV4-2 and TRBJ1-5; D unclear. Trimming stripped 5 bases from V and 6 bases from J, with 17 bases between. CDR1 LGHNA and CDR2 YNFKEQ come from the germline V gene. The CDR3 sequence is 15 residues long. CDR3 DNA: TGTGCCAGCAGCAACCAAGGGTGGTCCGGTCAGCCCCAGCATTTT. Residues: CASSNQGWSGQPQHF.

This clonotype was counted ten times or more. The chain uses TRBV7-2 and TRBJ1-1; no reliable D call. The ends were cut back, 1 base at V and 0 bases at J, with 6 bases in the middle. Germline V gene sequence: CDR1 SGHTA, CDR2 FQGNSA. This CDR3 comprises 14 residues. The CDR3 here is CASSLGRVNTEAFF. The CDR3 region has the DNA TGTGCCAGCAGCTTAGGTCGGGTGAACACTGAAGCTTTCTTT. The complete variable domain, with remaining parts taken from reference TRBV7-2 and TRBJ1-1, reads GAGVSQSPSNKVTEKGKDVELRCDPISGHTALYWYRQSLGQGLEFLIYFQGNSAPDKSGLPSDRFSAERTGGSVSTLTIQRTQQEDSAVYLCASSLGRVNTEAFFGQGTRLTVV.

This chain uses TRBV20-1 with TRBJ2-2; 7 bases map to TRBD1. This CDR3 spans 13 amino acids. Germline V gene lookup returns CDR1 DFQATT and CDR2 SNEGSKA (reference sequence). V shed 6 bases, J shed 2 bases, and the junction held 3 bases outside the gene matches. The CDR3 sequence is CSARTGNTGELFF. DNA of the CDR3: TGCAGTGCAAGGACAGGCAACACCGGGGAGCTGTTTTTT.

This clonotype turned up a few times. V and J are TRBV11-2 and TRBJ2-7; D uncertain. Deletions cut 4 bases from V and 2 bases from J, with 18 bases between. CDR3 length equals 16 residues. Germline CDR1 and CDR2: SGHAT and FQNNGV. In DNA, the CDR3 is TGTGCCAGCAGCTCCTCACGACACGGCCCCCCCTACGAGCAGTACTTC. Protein product: CASSSSRHGPPYEQYF. The full variable domain, rest sourced from reference TRBV11-2 and TRBJ2-7, is EAGVAQSPRYKIIEKRQSVAFWCNPISGHATLYWYQQILGQGPKLLIQFQNNGVVDDSQLPKDRFSAERLKGVDSTLKIQPAKLEDSAVYLCASSSSRHGPPYEQYFGPGTRLTVT.

The chain links TRBV20-1 to TRBJ2-3; D is unresolved. The V end lost 0 bases, the J end lost 12 bases, and 19 bases lay between the germline ends. CDR1 is DFQATT and CDR2 is SNEGSKA in the germline V gene (reference sequence). The CDR3 has 14 residues. CDR3 nucleotide sequence: TGCAGTGCTAGAGATCTAGTCCGGGCCACCCTACAGTATTTT. Its translation: CSARDLVRATLQYF.

The chain employs TRBV12-3 or TRBV12-4 and TRBJ2-1; TRBD1 agrees at 7 bases. V was clipped by 6 bases and J by 12 bases; unmatched bases: 5. This CDR3 has 11 amino acids. CDR3 residues: CASSLDRAQFF. The CDR3 nucleotides are TGTGCCAGCAGCCTTGACAGGGCGCAGTTCTTC.

This clonotype was counted ten times or more. The chain employs TRBV25-1 and TRBJ1-4; weak D call: TRBD1 (5 bases). V lost 2 bases and J lost 6, with 13 bases in between. CDR1 is MGHDK and CDR2 is SYGVNS in the germline V gene. The CDR3 has 15 residues. This chain's CDR3 is CASSETGRDDEKLFF. CDR3 in DNA: TGTGCCAGCAGTGAAACGGGCAGGGATGATGAAAAACTGTTTTTT. Supplemented by reference TRBV25-1 and TRBJ1-4, the full variable domain reads EADIYQTPRYLVIGTGKKITLECSQTMGHDKMYWYQQDPGMELHLIHYSYGVNSTEKGDLSSESTVSRIRTEHFPLTLESARPSHTSQYLCASSETGRDDEKLFFGSGTQLSVL.

This clonotype was recorded at least ten times. The CDR3 DNA is TGTGCCAGCAGCCCAGGACGTGGTCGCCGGACCTCCGAGCAGTACTTC. This sequence encodes CASSPGRGRRTSEQYF. The V call is TRBV7-2, the J call TRBJ2-7; no reliable D call. The germline V gene encodes CDR1 SGHTA and CDR2 FQGNSA. This CDR3 is built from 16 residues. V dropped 5 bases and J dropped 6 bases, with 23 bases sitting between them.

The chain has TRBV10-3 and TRBJ2-7, with 7 bases that match TRBD1. The V gene's germline CDR1 is ENHRY and CDR2 SYGVKD. V trimming: 0 bases; J trimming: 6 bases; junction bases outside the gene matches: 5. The CDR3 extends over 14 amino acids. CDR3 coding DNA: TGTGCCATCAGTGAGTCGGGGGACAGAGGCGAGCAGTACTTC. The encoded protein is CAISESGDRGEQYF.

The chain links TRBV6-5 to TRBJ2-3, with no clear D. Trimming took off 6 bases at V and 6 bases at J, with 13 bases between the two ends. This CDR3 has 13 amino acids. Looked up from germline, CDR1 is MNHEY and CDR2 is SVGAGI. The CDR3 DNA follows: TGTGCCAGCAGCCCTGCGTGGAAGGATACGCAGTATTTT. It translates to CASSPAWKDTQYF.

This clonotype was seen a few times. The chain uses TRBV6-6 and TRBJ1-4, with a possible D match to TRBD1 (5 bases). Trimming took 5 bases from V and 12 from J, leaving 19 bases between them. This CDR3 spans 14 amino acids. From germline, CDR1 is MNHNY and CDR2 SVGAGI (reference sequence). CDR3 sequence: CASSPQGGYLELFF. CDR3 nucleotides: TGTGCCAGCAGTCCCCAGGGCGGGTACCTGGAACTGTTTTTT.

This sequence joins TRBV20-1 and TRBJ2-1; D not resolved. CDR1 DFQATT and CDR2 SNEGSKA come from the germline V gene (reference sequence). Trimming removed 3 bases at V and 9 bases at J, with 21 bases between. The CDR3 runs to 15 residues. CDR3: CSASGVGYHSGEQFF. DNA for the CDR3: TGCAGTGCTAGCGGCGTGGGCTACCACTCCGGTGAGCAGTTCTTC.

This clonotype has at least ten counts. The chain uses TRBV11-2 and TRBJ2-2, with 10 positions matching TRBD1. CDR3 length: 15 residues. Looked up from germline, CDR1 is SGHAT and CDR2 is FQNNGV. The junction had 16 bases not matched to a gene; V was cut back by 11 bases and J by 10 bases. CDR3 protein: CACSTPGQGFVELFF. For the CDR3, the DNA is TGTGCCTGCTCCACACCGGGACAGGGGTTTGTGGAGCTGTTTTTT.